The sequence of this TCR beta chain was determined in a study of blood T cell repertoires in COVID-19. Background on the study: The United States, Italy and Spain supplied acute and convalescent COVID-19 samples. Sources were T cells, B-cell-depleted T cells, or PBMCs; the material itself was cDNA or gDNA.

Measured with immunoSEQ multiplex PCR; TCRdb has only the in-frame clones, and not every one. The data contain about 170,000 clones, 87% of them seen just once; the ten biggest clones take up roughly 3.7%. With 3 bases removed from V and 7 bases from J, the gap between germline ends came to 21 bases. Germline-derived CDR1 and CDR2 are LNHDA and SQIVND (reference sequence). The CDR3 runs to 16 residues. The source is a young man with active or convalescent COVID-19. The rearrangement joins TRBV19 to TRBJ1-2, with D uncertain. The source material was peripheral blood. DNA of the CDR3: TGTGCCAGTAGTATCAGTCTGGGAGACGCTTTGGGTGGCTACACCTTC. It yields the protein CASSISLGDALGGYTF.